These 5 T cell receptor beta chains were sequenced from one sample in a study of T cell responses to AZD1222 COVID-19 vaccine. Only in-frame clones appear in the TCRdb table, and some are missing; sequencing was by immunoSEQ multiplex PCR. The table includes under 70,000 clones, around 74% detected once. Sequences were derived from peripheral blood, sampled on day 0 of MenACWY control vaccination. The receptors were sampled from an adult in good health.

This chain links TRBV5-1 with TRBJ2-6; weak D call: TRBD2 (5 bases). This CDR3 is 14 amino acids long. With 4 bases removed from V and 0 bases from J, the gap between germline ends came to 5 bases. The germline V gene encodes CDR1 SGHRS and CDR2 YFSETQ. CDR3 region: CASSEGSGANVLTF. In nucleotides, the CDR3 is TGCGCCAGCAGCGAGGGCTCTGGGGCCAACGTCCTGACTTTC.

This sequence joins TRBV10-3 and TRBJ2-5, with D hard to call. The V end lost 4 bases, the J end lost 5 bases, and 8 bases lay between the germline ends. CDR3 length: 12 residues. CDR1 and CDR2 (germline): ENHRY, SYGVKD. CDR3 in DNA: TGTGCCATCAGTGCCGTGTGGGAGACCCAGTACTTC. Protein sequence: CAISAVWETQYF.

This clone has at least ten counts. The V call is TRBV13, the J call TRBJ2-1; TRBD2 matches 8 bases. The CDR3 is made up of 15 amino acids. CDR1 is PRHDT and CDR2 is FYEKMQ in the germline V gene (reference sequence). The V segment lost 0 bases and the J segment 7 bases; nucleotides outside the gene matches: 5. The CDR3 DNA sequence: TGTGCCAGCAGCTTAGGAGGCGGGGGGTATAATGAGCAGTTCTTC. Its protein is CASSLGGGGYNEQFF.

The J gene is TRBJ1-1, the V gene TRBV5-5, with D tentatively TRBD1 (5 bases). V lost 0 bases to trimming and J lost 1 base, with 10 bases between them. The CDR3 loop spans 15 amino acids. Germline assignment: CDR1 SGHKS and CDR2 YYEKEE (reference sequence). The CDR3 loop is CASSLGGARNTEAFF. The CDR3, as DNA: TGTGCCAGCAGCTTGGGAGGGGCGAGGAACACTGAAGCTTTCTTT.

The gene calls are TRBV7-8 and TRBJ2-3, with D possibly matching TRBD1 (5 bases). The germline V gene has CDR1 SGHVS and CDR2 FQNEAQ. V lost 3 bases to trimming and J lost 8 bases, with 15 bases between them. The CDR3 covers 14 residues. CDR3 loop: CASSLGPGIGTQYF. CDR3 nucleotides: TGTGCCAGCAGCTTGGGCCCAGGGATCGGTACGCAGTATTTT.